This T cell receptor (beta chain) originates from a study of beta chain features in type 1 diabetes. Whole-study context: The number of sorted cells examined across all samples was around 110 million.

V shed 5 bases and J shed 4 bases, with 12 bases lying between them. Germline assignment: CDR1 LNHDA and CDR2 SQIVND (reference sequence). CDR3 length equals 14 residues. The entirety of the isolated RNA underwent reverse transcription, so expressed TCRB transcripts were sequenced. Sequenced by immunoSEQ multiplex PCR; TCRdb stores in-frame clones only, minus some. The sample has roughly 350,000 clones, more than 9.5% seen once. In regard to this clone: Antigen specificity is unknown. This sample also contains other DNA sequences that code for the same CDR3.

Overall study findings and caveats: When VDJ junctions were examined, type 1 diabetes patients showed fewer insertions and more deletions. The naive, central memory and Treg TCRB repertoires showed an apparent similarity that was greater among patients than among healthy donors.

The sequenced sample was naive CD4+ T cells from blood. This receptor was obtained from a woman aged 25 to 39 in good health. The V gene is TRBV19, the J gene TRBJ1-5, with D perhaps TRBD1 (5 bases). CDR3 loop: CASSPTGGNQPQHF. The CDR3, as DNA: TGTGCCAGTAGTCCCACCGGGGGAAATCAGCCCCAGCATTTT.